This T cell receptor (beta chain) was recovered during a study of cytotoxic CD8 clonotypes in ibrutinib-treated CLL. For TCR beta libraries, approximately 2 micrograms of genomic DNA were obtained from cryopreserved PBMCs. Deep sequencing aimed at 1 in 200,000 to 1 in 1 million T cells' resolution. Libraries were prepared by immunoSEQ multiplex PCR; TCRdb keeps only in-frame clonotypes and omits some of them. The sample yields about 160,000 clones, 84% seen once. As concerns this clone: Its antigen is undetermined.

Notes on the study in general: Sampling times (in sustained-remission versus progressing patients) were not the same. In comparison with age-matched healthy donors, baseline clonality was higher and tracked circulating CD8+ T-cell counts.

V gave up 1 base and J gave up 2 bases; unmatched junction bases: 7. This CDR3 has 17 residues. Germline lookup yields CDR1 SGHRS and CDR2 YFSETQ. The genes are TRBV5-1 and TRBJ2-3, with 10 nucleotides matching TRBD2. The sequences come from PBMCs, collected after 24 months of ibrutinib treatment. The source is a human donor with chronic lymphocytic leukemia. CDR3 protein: CASSLLAGALNTDTQYF. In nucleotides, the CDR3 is TGCGCCAGCAGCTTGCTAGCGGGAGCGCTGAACACAGATACGCAGTATTTT.